The next 20 T cell receptor beta chains were all read from a single sample in a study of shared clonotypes between healthy human individuals. Sequencing used immunoSEQ multiplex PCR; TCRdb keeps in-frame clones, though not all of them. Seen here are some 470,000 clones, approximately 80% observed once, and the top ten hold 10% to 15%. Specimen: PBMCs. The receptors stem from a woman between 35 and 50 years old in good health. Some clones in this sample may be carry-over from other donors' samples.

This chain connects TRBV2 to TRBJ2-3, with 8 nucleotides matching TRBD1. The germline V gene has CDR1 SNHLY and CDR2 FYNNEI. V lost 6 bases to trimming and J lost 1 base; unmatched junction nucleotides: 3. The CDR3 length is 14 residues. CDR3 DNA: TGTGCCAGCAGGATGGGACAGGGCACAGATACGCAGTATTTT. Protein sequence: CASRMGQGTDTQYF.

This clone appeared a few times. The rearrangement uses TRBV7-2 and TRBJ2-7; 9 bases match TRBD1. Germline lookup yields CDR1 SGHTA and CDR2 FQGNSA. This CDR3 comprises 14 residues. With 4 bases clipped from V and 6 bases from J, the junction kept 7 bases outside the gene matches. The CDR3, as DNA: TGTGCCAGCAGCTCGACAGGGGGACGTGGCGAGCAGTACTTC. Residues: CASSSTGGRGEQYF.

This chain joins TRBV18 and TRBJ1-2, with 11 positions matching TRBD1. The CDR3 extends over 13 amino acids. V shed 3 bases and J 7 bases; nucleotides not matched to a gene: 1. Looked up from germline, CDR1 is KGHSH and CDR2 is LQKENI. Here the CDR3 DNA reads TGTGCCAGCTCACCCGGGACAGGGGGTGGCTACACCTTC. This codes for CASSPGTGGGYTF.

V is TRBV4-1 and J is TRBJ1-5; D not resolved. The CDR3 is made up of 12 amino acids. V was shortened by 3 bases and J by 9 bases, with 9 bases between the two germline ends. Germline lookup yields CDR1 MGHRA and CDR2 YSYEKL. The CDR3 protein is CASSQIVGPQHF. In nucleotides, the CDR3 is TGCGCCAGCAGCCAGATCGTGGGGCCCCAGCATTTT.

The genes are TRBV7-8 and TRBJ1-4; D not resolved. Germline CDR1 reads SGHVS; CDR2 reads FQNEAQ. Trimming removed 2 bases at V and 13 bases at J, with 14 bases between. The CDR3 sequence is 13 residues long. The DNA of the CDR3 is TGTGCCAGCAGCTTACAGACCGAGGGAGGACTGTTTTTT. It specifies CASSLQTEGGLFF.

Remarks on this clone: The sample holds other DNA sequences that translate to the same CDR3. The chain combines TRBV6-5 with TRBJ2-7; 7 bases map to TRBD1. V was pared by 6 bases and J by 2 bases, with 4 bases of the junction left unmatched. The germline V gene has CDR1 MNHEY and CDR2 SVGAGI. The CDR3 runs to 13 residues. CDR3 nucleotide sequence: TGTGCCAGCAGCCGGGACAGAACCTACGAGCAGTACTTC. The encoded protein is CASSRDRTYEQYF.

The chain combines TRBV4-2 with TRBJ1-1; D is perhaps TRBD1 (5 bases). Trimming removed 0 bases from V and 4 bases from J, with 6 bases in between. This CDR3 has 13 residues. Per germline, CDR1 LGHNA and CDR2 YNFKEQ. CDR3 bases: TGTGCCAGCAGCCAAGAGGGGGGCACTGAAGCTTTCTTT. Its translation is CASSQEGGTEAFF.

On this clone itself: The germline gene is not matched at one end of the junction; a read error may be the cause. The V call is TRBV7-9, the J call TRBJ2-3; D unresolved. Germline CDR1 reads SEHNR; CDR2 reads FQNEAQ (reference sequence). This CDR3 spans 13 amino acids. DNA for the CDR3: TGTGCCAGCAGCTCCCCGAGCAGAGATACGCAGTATTTT. It encodes CASSSPSRDTQYF.

J is TRBJ2-2 and V is TRBV5-4; D is unresolved. Between the trimmed V and J ends, which lost 3 bases and 0 bases, there was a span of 6 bases. The CDR3 has 14 amino acids. Germline lookup yields CDR1 SGHNT and CDR2 YYREEE (reference sequence). The CDR3 nucleotides are TGTGCCAGCAGCTGGACCACGAACACCGGGGAGCTGTTTTTT. Amino acid sequence: CASSWTTNTGELFF.

The table lists this clone with a count of one. The rearrangement links TRBV27 to TRBJ2-1, with 8 positions matching TRBD2. V lost 6 bases, J lost 7 bases, and 5 bases stayed unmatched. The V gene's germline CDR1 is MNHEY and CDR2 SMNVEV (reference sequence). CDR3 length: 13 residues. CDR3 nucleotide sequence: TGTGCCAGCAGAGGACTAGCTACAAATGAGCAGTTCTTC. Its protein product is CASRGLATNEQFF.

This clone was recorded once. This rearrangement joins TRBV7-2 to TRBJ2-2; D is perhaps TRBD2 (6 bases). The CDR3 has 16 amino acids. CDR1 and CDR2 (germline): SGHTA, FQGNSA. The ends were cut back, 1 base at V and 3 bases at J, with 12 bases in the middle. The CDR3 sequence is CASSLVASADTGELFF. The CDR3 nucleotides read TGTGCCAGCAGCTTAGTGGCTAGCGCCGACACCGGGGAGCTGTTTTTT.

The gene calls are TRBV6-4 and TRBJ1-2; D not certain. Germline lookup yields CDR1 MRHNA and CDR2 SNTAGT. There are 14 residues in the CDR3. V lost 3 bases and J 0 bases, leaving 8 bases between the germline ends. The CDR3 is CASSEFGTNYGYTF. CDR3 nucleotides: TGTGCCAGCAGTGAATTCGGGACTAACTATGGCTACACCTTC.

In this sample, this clone turned up a few times. The identical CDR3 is also encoded by other nucleotide sequences in the sample. The genes are TRBV7-2 and TRBJ2-7, with TRBD2 identical over 10 bases. V lost 3 bases, J lost 2 bases, and 1 base stayed unmatched. The CDR3 has 14 amino acids. Germline-derived CDR1 and CDR2 are SGHTA and FQGNSA. DNA for the CDR3: TGTGCCAGCAGCTTCACTAGCGGGACCTACGAGCAGTACTTC. It is translated as CASSFTSGTYEQYF.

This clone was detected once. Just one base apart from a much larger clone, this may be a read error. The gene calls are TRBV27 and TRBJ1-5; the match to TRBD1 covers 9 bases. CDR1 is MNHEY, CDR2 SMNVEV, per germline (reference sequence). CDR3 length: 15 amino acids. The V and J ends lost 5 bases and 5 bases, in that order; junction bases with no gene match: 7. CDR3: CASSTGQGSDQPQHF. CDR3 nucleotides: TGTGCCAGCAGTACGGGACAGGGCAGCGATCAGCCCCAGCATTTT.

J is TRBJ2-7 and V is TRBV11-2; D unresolved. V was cut by 3 bases and J by 2 bases, with 8 bases left in between. Germline assignment: CDR1 SGHAT and CDR2 FQNNGV. This CDR3 is built from 13 residues. CDR3 bases: TGTGCCAGCAGCTTTTCGAGAGCCTACGAGCAGTACTTC. Amino acids: CASSFSRAYEQYF.

The chain has TRBV30 and TRBJ2-1; D may be TRBD1 or TRBD2 (5 bases each). Germline lookup yields CDR1 GTSNPN and CDR2 SVGIG (reference sequence). The CDR3 runs 14 residues. The V end lost 8 bases, the J end lost 4 bases, and 18 bases lay between the germline ends. The CDR3 DNA is TGTGCCCACCAGGGACCTCCGGGGTACAATGAGCAGTTCTTC. This encodes CAHQGPPGYNEQFF.

The chain recombines TRBV5-1 with TRBJ2-1; the match to TRBD1 covers 9 bases. Germline V gene sequence: CDR1 SGHRS, CDR2 YFSETQ. CDR3 length: 15 amino acids. V shed 4 bases and J 4 bases; nucleotides not matched to a gene: 6. The CDR3 region is CASSPGQGPYNEQFF. The CDR3 coding sequence is TGCGCCAGCAGCCCGGGACAGGGTCCTTACAATGAGCAGTTCTTC.

The chain couples TRBV4-2 to TRBJ2-3, with 8 positions matching TRBD2. This CDR3 contains 16 residues. The trim removed 2 bases at V and 6 bases at J, leaving 10 bases unmatched. Germline V gene lookup returns CDR1 LGHNA and CDR2 YNFKEQ. CDR3 nucleotide sequence: TGTGCCAGCAGCCAACCCAGCGGGAGAGGGGCTGATACGCAGTATTTT. Protein sequence: CASSQPSGRGADTQYF.

The sample holds one count of this clone. V gene TRBV7-9 combines with J gene TRBJ2-2, with 11 positions matching TRBD2. The CDR3 consists of 16 residues. The V gene end was trimmed by 1 base and the J gene end by 7 bases; junction bases not matched to a gene: 5. CDR1 and CDR2 from the germline V gene are SEHNR and FQNEAQ (reference sequence). The DNA for the CDR3 is TGTGCCAGCAGCTTAGAACTAGCGGGAGCTCTCGGGGAGCTGTTTTTT. This codes for CASSLELAGALGELFF. Full variable domain (outside the CDR3, taken from reference TRBV7-9 and TRBJ2-2): DTGVSQNPRHKITKRGQNVTFRCDPISEHNRLYWYRQTLGQGPEFLTYFQNEAQLEKSRLLSDRFSAERPKGSFSTLEIQRTEQGDSAMYLCASSLELAGALGELFFGEGSRLTVL.

This chain links TRBV5-1 with TRBJ1-1, with D possibly matching TRBD1 (6 bases). This CDR3 region has 15 residues. V lost 3 bases, J lost 0 bases, and 12 bases lay in between. Germline CDR1 is SGHRS and CDR2 is YFSETQ. The CDR3: CASSWGGGMNTEAFF. The DNA of the CDR3 is TGCGCCAGCAGCTGGGGTGGGGGCATGAACACTGAAGCTTTCTTT.